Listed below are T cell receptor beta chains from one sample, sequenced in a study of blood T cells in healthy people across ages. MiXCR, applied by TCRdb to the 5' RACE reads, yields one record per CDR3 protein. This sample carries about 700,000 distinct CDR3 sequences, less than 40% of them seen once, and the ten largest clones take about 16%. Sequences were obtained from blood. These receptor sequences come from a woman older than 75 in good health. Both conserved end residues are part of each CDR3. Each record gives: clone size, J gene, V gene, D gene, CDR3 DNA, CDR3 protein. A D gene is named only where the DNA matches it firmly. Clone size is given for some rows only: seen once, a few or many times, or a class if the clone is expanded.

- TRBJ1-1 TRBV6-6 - TGTGCCAGCAGGCCCAGGGGTATGAACACTGAAGCTTTCTTT CASRPRGMNTEAFF
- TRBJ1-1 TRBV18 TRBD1 TGTGCCAGCTCGCCTACAGGGGTTCAGAACACTGAAGCTTTCTTT CASSPTGVQNTEAFF
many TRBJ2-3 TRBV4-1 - TGCGCCAGCAGAGCCTTAGGCCTGATTGGGACAGATACGCAGTATTTT CASRALGLIGTDTQYF
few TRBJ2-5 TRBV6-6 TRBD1 TGTGCCAGCAGTTCCCCCGGGACAGGTCGAAATGAGCAGTACTTC CASSSPGTGRNEQYF
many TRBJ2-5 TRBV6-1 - TGTGCCAGCAGTGAAGCTAGTACGGTCCAGCGGATGGAGACCCAGTACTTC CASSEASTVQRMETQYF
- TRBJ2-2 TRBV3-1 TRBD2 TGTGCCAGCAGGGGGACTAGCGGGGGAGACACCGGGGAGCTGTTTTTT CASRGTSGGDTGELFF
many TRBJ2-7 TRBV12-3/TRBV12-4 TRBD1 TGTGCCAGCAGTCCGAGACAGGGAAGAATCCACGAGCAGTACTTC CASSPRQGRIHEQYF
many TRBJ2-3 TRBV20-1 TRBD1 TGCAGTGCTAGCCAGGGGGTAGGGGCAGATACGCAGTATTTT CSASQGVGADTQYF
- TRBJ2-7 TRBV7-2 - TGTGCCAGCAGCGGAGTGGTGGGAAGCGGATTTTCCTACAATGAGCAGTACTTC CASSGVVGSGFSYNEQYF
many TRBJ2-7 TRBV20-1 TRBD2 TGCAGTGCTATGACGGGAGGGGGGACCTACGAGCAGTACTTC CSAMTGGGTYEQYF
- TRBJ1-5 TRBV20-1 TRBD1 TGCAGTGCAAGGGACAGGGCGATCAATCAGCCCCAGCATTTT CSARDRAINQPQHF
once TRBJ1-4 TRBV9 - TGTGCCAGCAACGAGGGGACGGCAACTAATGAAAAACTGTTTTTT CASNEGTATNEKLFF
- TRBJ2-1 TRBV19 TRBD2 TGTGCCAATAGCCGGACTAGCCACGACCGCAATGAGCAGTTCTTC CANSRTSHDRNEQFF
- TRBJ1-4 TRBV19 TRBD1 TGTGCCAGTAGTCGGACAGGGGGGGATGAAAAACTGTTTTTT CASSRTGGDEKLFF
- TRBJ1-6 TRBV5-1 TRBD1 TGCGCCAGCAGCTCCGGACAGGGGATTTCACCCCTCCACTTT CASSSGQGISPLHF
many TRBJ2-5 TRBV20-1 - TGCAGTGCTAGAGATGCCCGGCTGGCAGGGACTCCTCTCCAAGAGACCCAGTACTTC CSARDARLAGTPLQETQYF
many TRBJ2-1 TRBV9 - TGTGCCAGCAGCGTAGATCCAGCTTACAATGAGCAGTTCTTC CASSVDPAYNEQFF
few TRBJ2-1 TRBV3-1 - TGTGCCAGCAGCCAATTCTCCTACAATGAGCAGTTCTTC CASSQFSYNEQFF
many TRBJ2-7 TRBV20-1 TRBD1 TGCAGTGCGGCCCGACAGGGGGTACACTACGAGCAGTACTTC CSAARQGVHYEQYF
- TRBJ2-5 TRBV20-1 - TGCAGTGCTAGAGATACTCGAGAGGGGGCACCGGGGGAGACTCAGTACTTC CSARDTREGAPGETQYF
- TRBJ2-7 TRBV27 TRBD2 TGTGCCAGCAGTCAGGCGGGGGGGAGGAAAGAGCAGTACTTC CASSQAGGRKEQYF
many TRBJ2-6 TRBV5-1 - TGCGCCAGCAGCTCGACCGGGGGGCAACCTGGGGCCAACGTCCTGACTTTC CASSSTGGQPGANVLTF
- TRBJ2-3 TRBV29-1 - TGCAGCGTTGAAGGGGGGCCTCCTCACACAGATACGCAGTATTTT CSVEGGPPHTDTQYF
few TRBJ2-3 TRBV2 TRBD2 TGTGCCCGTGCCCGGGGGGGGGGAGATACGCAGTATTTT CARARGGGDTQYF
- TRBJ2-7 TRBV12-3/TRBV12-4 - TGTGCCAGCAGTTTCGTGAGGGCCTACGAGCAGTACTTC CASSFVRAYEQYF
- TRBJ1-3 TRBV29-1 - TGCAGCGTTGCTGTGGCGGACAGACCCAAGGGCGGCGGGAACACCATATATTTT CSVAVADRPKGGGNTIYF
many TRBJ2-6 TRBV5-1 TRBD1 TGCGCCAGCAGCGTGACAGGGGGCAGCTCTGGGGCCAACGTCCTGACTTTC CASSVTGGSSGANVLTF
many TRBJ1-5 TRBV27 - TGTGCCAGCAGTCCTTCCTTCGGGGATAGCAATCAGCCCCAGCATTTT CASSPSFGDSNQPQHF
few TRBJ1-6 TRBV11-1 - TGTGCCAGCAGCTGGGAACAGGCAGCTAATTCACCCCTCCACTTT CASSWEQAANSPLHF
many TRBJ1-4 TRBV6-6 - TGTGCCAGCGGTGACCCAGGGGCGGTCAATGAAAAACTGTTTTTT CASGDPGAVNEKLFF
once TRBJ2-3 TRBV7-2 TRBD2 TGTGCCAGCAGCCCGGGACTAGCAATGGGCACAGATACGCAGTATTTT CASSPGLAMGTDTQYF
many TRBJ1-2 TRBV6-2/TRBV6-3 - TGTGCCAGCACTAGGACAGACGGAAAAAACTATGGCTACACCTTC CASTRTDGKNYGYTF
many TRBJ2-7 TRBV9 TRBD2 TGTGCCAGCAGCGAGACTAGCGGACCCTACGAGCAGTACTTC CASSETSGPYEQYF
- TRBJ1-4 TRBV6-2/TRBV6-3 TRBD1 TGTGCCAGCCGGCCTTCTCCCTCAGGGGGACTGTTTTTT CASRPSPSGGLFF
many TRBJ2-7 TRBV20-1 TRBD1 TGCAGCGCGCCCCTCTCGACAGGGGGCTGGAACGAGCAGTACTTC CSAPLSTGGWNEQYF
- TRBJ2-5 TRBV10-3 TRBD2 TGTGCCATCAGTGAGCCGACTAGCGGGGGAAAAGAGACCCAGTACTTC CAISEPTSGGKETQYF
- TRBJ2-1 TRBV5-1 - TGCGCCAGCAGCTTGGAGGGGCCCCACGTTCAGGGCAATGAGCAGTTCTTC CASSLEGPHVQGNEQFF
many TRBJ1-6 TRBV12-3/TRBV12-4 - TGTGCCAGCATCCTAGGGGCGGCGAATTCACCCCTCCACTTT CASILGAANSPLHF
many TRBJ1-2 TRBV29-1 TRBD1 TGCAGCGTTGATGCAATCCCGGGACAGCTTCCTAACTATGGCTACACCTTC CSVDAIPGQLPNYGYTF
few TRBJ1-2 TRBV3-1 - TGTGCCAGCAGCCAAGATGACCCGCGGGGGTACTATGGCTACACCTTC CASSQDDPRGYYGYTF